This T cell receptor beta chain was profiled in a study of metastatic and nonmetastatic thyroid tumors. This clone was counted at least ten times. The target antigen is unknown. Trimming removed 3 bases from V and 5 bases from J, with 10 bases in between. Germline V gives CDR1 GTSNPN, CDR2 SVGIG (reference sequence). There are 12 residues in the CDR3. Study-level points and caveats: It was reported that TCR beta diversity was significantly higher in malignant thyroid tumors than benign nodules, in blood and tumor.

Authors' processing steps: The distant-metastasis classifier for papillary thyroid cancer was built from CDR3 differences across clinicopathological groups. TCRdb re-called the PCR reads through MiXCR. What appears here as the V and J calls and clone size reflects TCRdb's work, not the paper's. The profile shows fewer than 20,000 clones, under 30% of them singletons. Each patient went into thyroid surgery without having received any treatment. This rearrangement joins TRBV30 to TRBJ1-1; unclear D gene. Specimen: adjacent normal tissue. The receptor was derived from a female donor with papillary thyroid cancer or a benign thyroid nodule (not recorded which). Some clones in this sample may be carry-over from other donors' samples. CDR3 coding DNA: TGTGCCTGGAGACAGCCTGGGACTGAAGCTTTCTTT. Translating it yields CAWRQPGTEAFF.